This TCR beta chain was sequenced during a study of T cell responses to AZD1222 COVID-19 vaccine. General observations from the study: Vaccine-associated CD4 TCRs spanned spike, dominant at 160-218 and 743-854. A mostly white British donor set with more females was recruited, and clonal diversity was possibly underestimated. Following two doses of AZD1222, Spike-specific TCR breadth and depth rose.

Method: immunoSEQ multiplex PCR; TCRdb's copy keeps in-frame clones and lacks some. Of around 99,000 clones in the sample, about 89% were seen once. Second doses that came at about 4 or about 12 weeks were put together. Comment on this clone: Antigen unknown.

This TCR came from an adult who received the AZD1222 COVID-19 vaccine. The sequencing used peripheral blood, collected 28 days after the second AZD1222 dose.

CDR3 loop: CASSPQNSGSQLDTQYF. The CDR3 nucleotides read TGTGCCAGCTCACCACAAAATAGCGGGAGCCAACTCGATACGCAGTATTTT. J is TRBJ2-3 and V is TRBV18; 9 bases match TRBD2. Trimming at V came to 1 base and at J to 6 bases, leaving 11 bases not matched to a gene. Looked up from germline, CDR1 is KGHSH and CDR2 is LQKENI. The length of the CDR3 is 17 residues. The variable domain in full, completed from reference TRBV18 and TRBJ2-3, reads NAGVMQNPRHLVRRRGQEARLRCSPMKGHSHVYWYRQLPEEGLKFMVYLQKENIIDESGMPKERFSAEFPKEGPSILRIQQVVRGDSAAYFCASSPQNSGSQLDTQYFGPGTRLTVL.